This entry lists 26 T cell receptor beta chains sequenced from one sample in a study of blood T cell repertoires in COVID-19. TCRdb keeps only in-frame clones here, not all; method: immunoSEQ multiplex PCR. The profile shows approximately 300,000 clones, 90% of them singletons. The specimen sequenced was peripheral blood. Every receptor here comes from a woman in her 30s with COVID-19, enrolled during active disease.

The V call is TRBV5-4, the J call TRBJ2-6, with a tentative D call TRBD2 (5 bases). V gave up 7 bases and J gave up 0 bases, with 11 bases separating them. Germline CDR1 reads SGHNT; CDR2 reads YYREEE (reference sequence). This CDR3 contains 15 residues. The CDR3: CASFPGTSGANVLTF. DNA for the CDR3: TGTGCCAGCTTCCCGGGAACCTCTGGGGCCAACGTCCTGACTTTC.

This clone has just one count. The rearrangement uses TRBV2 and TRBJ1-4, with D uncertain. Deletions cut 5 bases from V and 6 bases from J, with 13 bases between. This CDR3 comprises 14 residues. Germline assignment: CDR1 SNHLY and CDR2 FYNNEI. The DNA of the CDR3 is TGTGCCAGCAGTCCCGGTGGACTGGATGAAAAACTGTTTTTT. Translated, it gives CASSPGGLDEKLFF.

V and J are TRBV7-9 and TRBJ1-1, with D unclear. Between the trimmed V and J ends, which lost 5 bases and 0 bases, there was a span of 4 bases. In germline, CDR1 is SEHNR, CDR2 FQNEAQ (reference sequence). The CDR3 length is 12 residues. The CDR3 spells CASSIMNTEAFF. CDR3 bases: TGTGCCAGCAGCATCATGAACACTGAAGCTTTCTTT.

This clone has a handful of counts. The gene calls are TRBV27 and TRBJ2-4; D is ambiguous. Germline CDR1 is MNHEY and CDR2 is SMNVEV (reference sequence). V was pared by 5 bases and J by 1 base, with 12 bases between. The CDR3 has 15 amino acids. This chain's CDR3 is CASSTSRVAKNIQYF. CDR3 coding DNA: TGTGCCAGCAGTACCTCCCGGGTTGCCAAAAACATTCAGTACTTC.

The J gene is TRBJ1-2, the V gene TRBV28; D call uncertain. V was shortened by 5 bases and J by 5 bases, with 9 bases between the two germline ends. This CDR3 is 12 amino acids long. Germline assignment: CDR1 MDHEN and CDR2 SYDVKM. CDR3 residues: CASSRPRYGYTF. CDR3 sequence (DNA): TGTGCCAGCAGTCGGCCGCGGTATGGCTACACCTTC.

The chain employs TRBV19 and TRBJ2-7; TRBD2 might be the D (5 bases). Trimming left V 3 bases short and J 0 bases short, with 9 bases between. This CDR3 has 14 residues. From germline, CDR1 is LNHDA and CDR2 SQIVND (reference sequence). CDR3 DNA: TGTGCCAGTAGTATCCGGGGTCTCTCCTACGAGCAGTACTTC. It codes for CASSIRGLSYEQYF.

To note about this clone: The same CDR3 is also encoded by other DNA sequences in this sample. The V and J genes are TRBV2 and TRBJ1-1, with 7 positions matching TRBD1. This CDR3 has 13 residues. The V and J ends lost 4 bases and 4 bases, in that order; junction bases with no gene match: 3. CDR1 and CDR2 (germline): SNHLY, FYNNEI. The CDR3 region has the DNA TGTGCCAGCAGTGGACAGGGCGGCACTGAAGCTTTCTTT. It specifies CASSGQGGTEAFF. The full variable domain, completed using reference TRBV2 and TRBJ1-1, is EPEVTQTPSHQVTQMGQEVILRCVPISNHLYFYWYRQILGQKVEFLVSFYNNEISEKSEIFDDQFSVERPDGSNFTLKIRSTKLEDSAMYFCASSGQGGTEAFFGQGTRLTVV.

The chain links TRBV30 to TRBJ2-1; D may be TRBD1 (6 bases). V lost 3 bases and J lost 8, with 11 bases in between. The germline CDR1 and CDR2 sequences are GTSNPN and SVGIG (reference sequence). The CDR3 is 12 amino acids. CDR3 in amino acids: CAWSAQGDEQFF. The CDR3 DNA sequence: TGTGCCTGGAGCGCACAGGGCGATGAGCAGTTCTTC.

The chain links TRBV28 to TRBJ1-2; no definite D call. The CDR3 is 11 amino acids. The germline V and J ends were trimmed by 3 bases and 8 bases, with 7 bases remaining between them. Germline CDR1 reads MDHEN; CDR2 reads SYDVKM. The CDR3, as DNA: TGTGCCAGCAGTTTCCTAGGAGGCTACACCTTC. Translating it yields CASSFLGGYTF.

V is TRBV6-5 and J is TRBJ2-1; perhaps TRBD2 as D (5 bases). Trimming removed 0 bases from V and 6 bases from J, with 15 bases in between. CDR3 length: 16 residues. Germline V gene lookup returns CDR1 MNHEY and CDR2 SVGAGI. The CDR3 region has the DNA TGTGCCAGCAGTTACTCTGGCGGGTCAACCCCCAATGAGCAGTTCTTC. It yields the protein CASSYSGGSTPNEQFF.

This chain joins TRBV7-9 and TRBJ2-3; TRBD1 might be the D (6 bases). CDR3 size: 16 residues. Trimming left V 0 bases short and J 5 bases short, with 15 bases between. Germline CDR1 is SEHNR and CDR2 is FQNEAQ (reference sequence). This CDR3 reads CASSLAPGDEKDTQYF. CDR3 DNA: TGTGCCAGCAGCTTAGCCCCAGGGGATGAGAAAGATACGCAGTATTTT. Supplemented by reference TRBV7-9 and TRBJ2-3, the full variable domain reads DTGVSQNPRHKITKRGQNVTFRCDPISEHNRLYWYRQTLGQGPEFLTYFQNEAQLEKSRLLSDRFSAERPKGSFSTLEIQRTEQGDSAMYLCASSLAPGDEKDTQYFGPGTRLTVL.

The gene calls are TRBV7-8 and TRBJ1-2, with TRBD1 as a possible D gene (5 bases). The CDR3 spans 17 residues. CDR1 SGHVS and CDR2 FQNEAQ come from the germline V gene. V was pared by 5 bases and J by 1 base, with 20 bases between. This chain's CDR3 is CASSPNPSGLHNYGYTF. The CDR3 coding sequence is TGTGCCAGCAGCCCTAACCCCTCGGGACTGCATAACTATGGCTACACCTTC.

This chain links TRBV7-8 with TRBJ2-7; possible D gene TRBD2, 6 bases. CDR3 length equals 16 residues. V lost 1 base and J lost 0, with 13 bases in between. Germline assignment: CDR1 SGHVS and CDR2 FQNEAQ. The CDR3 reads CASSLVASVLSYEQYF. CDR3 bases: TGTGCCAGCAGCTTAGTGGCTAGCGTACTCTCCTACGAGCAGTACTTC.

DNA of the CDR3: TGTGCCTGGGGTAGCGGGACTGGGGACAATGAGCAGTTCTTC. This translates into CAWGSGTGDNEQFF. The chain recombines TRBV30 with TRBJ2-1; TRBD2 aligns across 8 bases. Losses at the gene ends were 5 bases for V and 5 bases for J; bases not matched to a gene: 8. Germline-derived CDR1 and CDR2 are GTSNPN and SVGIG (reference sequence). There are 14 residues in the CDR3. The entire variable domain, with the rest obtained from reference TRBV30 and TRBJ2-1, is as follows: SQTIHQWPATLVQPVGSPLSLECTVEGTSNPNLYWYRQAAGRGLQLLFYSVGIGQISSEVPQNLSASRPQDRQFILSSKKLLLSDSGFYLCAWGSGTGDNEQFFGPGTRLTVL.

Only a few counts were recorded for this clone. V and J are TRBV5-1 and TRBJ2-3; TRBD2 is a possible D gene (6 bases). Trimming shortened V by 4 bases and J by 1 base, and 16 bases separated the two germline ends. The germline V gene has CDR1 SGHRS and CDR2 YFSETQ. The CDR3 consists of 16 residues. For the CDR3, the DNA is TGCGCCAGCAGCGCCCGGACTAACATGCGCACAGATACGCAGTATTTT. This sequence encodes CASSARTNMRTDTQYF.

This sequence joins TRBV6-5 and TRBJ2-2; D is unclear. CDR1 and CDR2 (germline): MNHEY, SVGAGI. V gave up 5 bases and J gave up 4 bases, with 14 bases separating them. The CDR3 has 15 residues. CDR3 loop: CASSPQDSLTGELFF. The CDR3 bases are TGTGCCAGCAGTCCGCAGGATTCCCTCACCGGGGAGCTGTTTTTT.

This chain connects TRBV13 to TRBJ2-7, with D uncertain. The ends were cut back, 2 bases at V and 12 bases at J, with 11 bases in the middle. Germline V lookup: CDR1 PRHDT, CDR2 FYEKMQ (reference sequence). The CDR3 length is 11 residues. The CDR3 loop reads CASSLRGSRYF. As DNA, the CDR3 is TGTGCCAGCAGCTTACGAGGAAGCAGGTACTTC.

This sequence joins TRBV11-3 and TRBJ2-5; a weak D match, TRBD2 (5 bases). CDR1 SGHNT and CDR2 YENEEA come from the germline V gene. V lost 4 bases and J 5 bases, leaving 11 bases between the germline ends. This CDR3 has 13 residues. The CDR3 DNA reads TGTGCCAGCAGCTCACCTTGGGAGGAGACCCAGTACTTC. This sequence encodes CASSSPWEETQYF.

The chain joins TRBV9 to TRBJ2-3; 10 bases are shared with TRBD2. Germline V gives CDR1 SGDLS, CDR2 YYNGEE. The ends lost 1 base at V and 4 bases at J; junction bases unmatched: 6. CDR3 size: 16 residues. In DNA, the CDR3 is TGTGCCAGCAGCGTATGGGCTAGCGGGAGCCCAGATACGCAGTATTTT. This codes for CASSVWASGSPDTQYF.

The chain couples TRBV30 to TRBJ2-3, with 7 bases identical to TRBD2. V was pared by 0 bases and J by 4 bases, with 4 bases of the junction left unmatched. This CDR3 is 14 amino acids long. CDR1 is GTSNPN and CDR2 is SVGIG in the germline V gene (reference sequence). For the CDR3, the DNA is TGTGCCTGGAGTGTTGGCGGGAGCTCAGATACGCAGTATTTT. Translating it yields CAWSVGGSSDTQYF.

The rearrangement joins TRBV3-1 (or the pseudogene TRBV3-2) to TRBJ2-3, with D tentatively TRBD2 (6 bases). CDR1 and CDR2 (germline): LGHDT, YNNKEL (reference sequence). This CDR3 is 14 amino acids long. V shed 4 bases and J shed 4 bases, with 12 bases lying between them. The CDR3 sequence is CASSPETSPDTQYF. CDR3 nucleotide sequence: TGTGCCAGCAGCCCGGAAACTAGCCCAGATACGCAGTATTTT.

V and J are TRBV4-1 and TRBJ1-1; 8 bases are a match to TRBD1. The CDR3 spans 14 residues. Per the germline V gene, CDR1 is MGHRA and CDR2 is YSYEKL. Unmatched junction bases numbered 7, after V lost 6 bases and J lost 4 bases. CDR3 region: CASRPGQGGTEAFF. CDR3 sequence (DNA): TGCGCCAGCAGACCTGGACAGGGTGGCACTGAAGCTTTCTTT.

With regard to this clone: The germline gene is not matched at one end of the junction; a read error may be the cause. V usage is TRBV29-1 and J usage is TRBJ2-1; 7 positions agree with TRBD2. The CDR3 consists of 15 residues. Germline loops: CDR1 SQVTM, CDR2 ANQGSEA. CDR3 sequence reads: CSVERLAGGPLDWVF. CDR3 nucleotide sequence: TGCAGCGTTGAAAGATTAGCGGGTGGGCCCCTCGATTGGGTCTTC.

This sequence joins TRBV19 and TRBJ2-1, with D hard to call. Trimming removed 5 bases at V and 1 base at J, with 18 bases between. Germline V lookup: CDR1 LNHDA, CDR2 SQIVND (reference sequence). This CDR3 contains 17 residues. DNA for the CDR3: TGTGCCAGTAGTTATCCCGGCGGCCGCCTGTCCTACAATGAGCAGTTCTTC. Protein sequence: CASSYPGGRLSYNEQFF.

This chain links TRBV11-2 with TRBJ2-1; 7 bases map to TRBD1. The CDR3 length is 14 residues. V was pared by 2 bases and J by 6 bases, with 4 bases of the junction left unmatched. Per germline, CDR1 SGHAT and CDR2 FQNNGV. CDR3 DNA: TGTGCCAGCAGCTTATCGGACAGGCTCAATGAGCAGTTCTTC. This codes for CASSLSDRLNEQFF. Combining the CDR3 with reference TRBV11-2 and TRBJ2-1 gives the whole variable domain EAGVAQSPRYKIIEKRQSVAFWCNPISGHATLYWYQQILGQGPKLLIQFQNNGVVDDSQLPKDRFSAERLKGVDSTLKIQPAKLEDSAVYLCASSLSDRLNEQFFGPGTRLTVL.

The genes are TRBV6-6 and TRBJ2-1; 9 bases agree with TRBD2. Germline CDR1 is MNHNY and CDR2 is SVGAGI (reference sequence). With V trimmed by 5 bases and J by 2 bases, 10 bases remained unmatched. The CDR3 sequence is 17 residues long. As DNA, the CDR3 is TGTGCCAGCAGTCCCCCGTGGGGACTAGCCCCCTACAATGAGCAGTTCTTC. Residues: CASSPPWGLAPYNEQFF.